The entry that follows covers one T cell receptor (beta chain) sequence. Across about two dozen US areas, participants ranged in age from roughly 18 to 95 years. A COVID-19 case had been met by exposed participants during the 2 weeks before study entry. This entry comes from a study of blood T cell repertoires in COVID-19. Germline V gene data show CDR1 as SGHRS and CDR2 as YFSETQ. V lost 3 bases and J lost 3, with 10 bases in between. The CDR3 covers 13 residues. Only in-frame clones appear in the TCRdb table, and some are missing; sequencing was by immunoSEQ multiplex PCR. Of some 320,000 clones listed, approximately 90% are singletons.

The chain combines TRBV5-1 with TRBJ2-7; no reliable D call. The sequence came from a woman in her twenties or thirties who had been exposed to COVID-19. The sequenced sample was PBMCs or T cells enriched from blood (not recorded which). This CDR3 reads CASSSTPNYEQYF. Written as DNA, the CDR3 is TGCGCCAGCAGCTCGACACCGAACTACGAGCAGTACTTC. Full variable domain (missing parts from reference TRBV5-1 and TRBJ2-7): KAGVTQTPRYLIKTRGQQVTLSCSPISGHRSVSWYQQTPGQGLQFLFEYFSETQRNKGNFPGRFSGRQFSNSRSEMNVSTLELGDSALYLCASSSTPNYEQYFGPGTRLTVT.